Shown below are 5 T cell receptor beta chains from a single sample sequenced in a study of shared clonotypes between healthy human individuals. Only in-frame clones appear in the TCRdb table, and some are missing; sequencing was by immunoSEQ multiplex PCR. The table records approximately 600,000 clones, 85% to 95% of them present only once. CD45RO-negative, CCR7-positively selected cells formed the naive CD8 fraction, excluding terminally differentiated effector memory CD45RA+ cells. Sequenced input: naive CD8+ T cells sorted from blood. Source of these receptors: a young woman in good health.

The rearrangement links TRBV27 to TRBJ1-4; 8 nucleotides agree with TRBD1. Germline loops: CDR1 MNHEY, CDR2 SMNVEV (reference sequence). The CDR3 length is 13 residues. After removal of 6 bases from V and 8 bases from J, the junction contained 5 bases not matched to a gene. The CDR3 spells CASSDRGEEKLFF. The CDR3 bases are TGTGCCAGCAGCGACAGGGGAGAAGAAAAACTGTTTTTT.

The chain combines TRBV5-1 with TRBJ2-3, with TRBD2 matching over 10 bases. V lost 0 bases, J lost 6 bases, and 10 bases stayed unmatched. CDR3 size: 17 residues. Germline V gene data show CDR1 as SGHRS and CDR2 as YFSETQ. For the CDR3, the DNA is TGCGCCAGCAGCTTGGGGGCTAGCGGGAGCCTCGAGGATACGCAGTATTTT. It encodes CASSLGASGSLEDTQYF.

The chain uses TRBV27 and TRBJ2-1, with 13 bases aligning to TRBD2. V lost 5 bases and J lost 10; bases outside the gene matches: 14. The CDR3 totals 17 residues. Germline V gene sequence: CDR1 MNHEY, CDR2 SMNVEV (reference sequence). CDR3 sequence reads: CASSTRPGLAGVGEQFF. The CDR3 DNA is TGTGCCAGCAGTACCAGACCTGGACTAGCGGGAGTCGGGGAGCAGTTCTTC.

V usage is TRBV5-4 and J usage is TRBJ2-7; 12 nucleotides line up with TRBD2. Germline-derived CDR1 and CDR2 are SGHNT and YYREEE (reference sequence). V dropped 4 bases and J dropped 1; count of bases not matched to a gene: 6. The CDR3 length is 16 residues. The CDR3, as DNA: TGTGCCAGCAGCGGGGGACTAGCGGGTCCGTCCTACGAGCAGTACTTC. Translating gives CASSGGLAGPSYEQYF. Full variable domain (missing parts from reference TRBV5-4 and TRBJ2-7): ETGVTQSPTHLIKTRGQQVTLRCSSQSGHNTVSWYQQALGQGPQFIFQYYREEENGRGNFPPRFSGLQFPNYSSELNVNALELDDSALYLCASSGGLAGPSYEQYFGPGTRLTVT.

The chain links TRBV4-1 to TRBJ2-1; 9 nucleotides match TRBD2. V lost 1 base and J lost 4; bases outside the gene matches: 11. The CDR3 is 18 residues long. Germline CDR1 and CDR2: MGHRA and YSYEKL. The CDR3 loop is CASSQVGLAGPFYNEQFF. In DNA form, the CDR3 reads TGCGCCAGCAGCCAAGTGGGGCTAGCGGGGCCTTTTTACAATGAGCAGTTCTTC.